These 12 T cell receptor beta chains came from one sample sequenced in a study of response to subunit inactivated influenza vaccine. TCRdb reprocessed the RT-PCR reads with MiXCR, giving one entry per CDR3 protein. This repertoire shows almost 250,000 distinct CDR3 sequences, more than 9% found once; its top ten account for more than 7%. Sequenced here: non-naive T cells sorted from PBMCs, sampled 14 to 15 days before vaccination. The source is a man aged 45 to 65 who received an inactivated influenza vaccine.

The CDR3 loop reads CASNSGSRNEQFF. CDR3 coding DNA: TGTGCCAGCAATAGCGGGAGTAGGAATGAGCAGTTCTTC. The chain recombines TRBV28 with TRBJ2-1, with 9 nucleotides matching TRBD2. This CDR3 is built from 13 residues. Germline CDR1 reads MDHEN; CDR2 reads SYDVKM. V shed 7 bases, J shed 7 bases, and the junction held 5 bases outside the gene matches.

The genes are TRBV12-3 or TRBV12-4 and TRBJ2-3, with 10 bases identical to TRBD2. V dropped 5 bases and J dropped 7; count of bases not matched to a gene: 9. The CDR3 has 15 residues. The CDR3 nucleotides are TGTGCCAGCAGTGAGCGGGGGGGCCTTTTCCATACGCAGTATTTT. Residues: CASSERGGLFHTQYF.

The chain links TRBV20-1 to TRBJ2-5, with TRBD2 matching over 12 bases. The junction had 4 bases not matched to a gene; V was cut back by 0 bases and J by 2 bases. Per the germline V gene, CDR1 is DFQATT and CDR2 is SNEGSKA (reference sequence). The CDR3 sequence is 16 residues long. This CDR3 is CSARDRLAGGQETQYF. As DNA, the CDR3 is TGCAGTGCTAGAGATAGGCTAGCGGGGGGGCAAGAGACCCAGTACTTC.

This clonotype was picked up a small number of times. The genes are TRBV20-1 and TRBJ2-7; 8 bases match TRBD2. V shed 4 bases and J 0 bases; nucleotides not matched to a gene: 5. Germline V gives CDR1 DFQATT, CDR2 SNEGSKA (reference sequence). CDR3 length equals 14 residues. The DNA of the CDR3 is TGCAGTGCTATCGGACTAGCCAGCTCCTACGAGCAGTACTTC. Residues: CSAIGLASSYEQYF.

The chain is built from TRBV4-1 and TRBJ2-2; no clear D gene. The CDR3 sequence is 15 residues long. Between the trimmed V and J ends, which lost 4 bases and 5 bases, there was a span of 14 bases. Germline-derived CDR1 and CDR2 are MGHRA and YSYEKL. The CDR3 loop is CASSPPRTLTGELFF. In DNA, the CDR3 is TGCGCCAGCAGCCCCCCCCGCACCTTAACCGGGGAGCTGTTTTTT.

The chain links TRBV12-3 or TRBV12-4 to TRBJ2-4, with D unclear. The CDR3 totals 15 residues. V lost 1 base and J lost 0, with 7 bases in between. CDR3 amino acids: CASSLGEVAKNIQYF. DNA of the CDR3: TGTGCCAGCAGTTTAGGAGAGGTAGCCAAAAACATTCAGTACTTC.

The sample holds many counts of this clonotype. The chain carries TRBV9 and TRBJ2-2; possibly TRBD1 for D (5 bases). In germline, CDR1 is SGDLS, CDR2 YYNGEE. V was pared by 3 bases and J by 3 bases, with 21 bases between. CDR3 length: 18 amino acids. The CDR3 sequence: CASSAPSWGSRDTGELFF. The CDR3, as DNA: TGTGCCAGCAGCGCCCCGTCTTGGGGCAGCAGGGACACCGGGGAGCTGTTTTTT.

This clonotype was observed many times. CDR3 protein: CASSLDSSRGEQYF. For the CDR3, the DNA is TGCGCCAGCAGCTTGGACTCATCCCGGGGGGAGCAGTACTTC. J is TRBJ2-7 and V is TRBV5-1; TRBD2 might be the D (6 bases). CDR3 length equals 14 residues. Between the trimmed V and J ends, which lost 0 bases and 7 bases, there was a span of 14 bases. Per germline, CDR1 SGHRS and CDR2 YFSETQ.

A word on this clonotype: A read error may account for a junction end that differs from germline. J is TRBJ2-5 and V is TRBV13; D perhaps matches TRBD1 (5 bases). The CDR3 spans 15 residues. Germline CDR1 reads PRHDT; CDR2 reads FYEKMQ (reference sequence). The CDR3 nucleotides read TGTGCCAGCAGCTTAATACGGCAGGGCAAAGAGACCCTGTACTTC. Translating gives CASSLIRQGKETLYF. Drawing the rest from reference TRBV13 and TRBJ2-5, the complete variable domain is AAGVIQSPRHLIKEKRETATLKCYPIPRHDTVYWYQQGPGQDPQFLISFYEKMQSDKGSIPDRFSAQQFSDYHSELNMSSLELGDSALYFCASSLIRQGKETLYFGPGTRLLVL.

The chain has TRBV20-1 and TRBJ2-1; D might be TRBD1 or TRBD2, each matching 5 bases. The V gene's germline CDR1 is DFQATT and CDR2 SNEGSKA (reference sequence). With 5 bases removed from V and 0 bases from J, the gap between germline ends came to 26 bases. The CDR3 loop spans 19 amino acids. CDR3 in DNA: TGCAGTGCTCCCTACAGGAGGCGGCATGTTGGACCCTCCTACAATGAGCAGTTCTTC. It is translated as CSAPYRRRHVGPSYNEQFF.

Only a few counts were recorded for this clonotype. The rearrangement links TRBV6-5 to TRBJ2-1, with 15 bases lining up with TRBD2. The CDR3 extends over 17 amino acids. Germline assignment: CDR1 MNHEY and CDR2 SVGAGI. J gave up 8 bases and V 5 bases, and 10 bases lay outside the gene matches. In DNA, the CDR3 is TGTGCCAGCAGTCACGGGACTAGCGGGAGGAGATCAGATGAGCAGTTCTTC. Protein sequence: CASSHGTSGRRSDEQFF.

J is TRBJ2-2 and V is TRBV4-2; perhaps TRBD1 as D (6 bases). Germline V gives CDR1 LGHNA, CDR2 YNFKEQ. CDR3 length: 15 amino acids. Trimming took off 0 bases at V and 5 bases at J, with 10 bases between the two ends. CDR3 bases: TGTGCCAGCAGCCAAGAAACAGGGCCAACCGGGGAGCTGTTTTTT. Translation gives CASSQETGPTGELFF.